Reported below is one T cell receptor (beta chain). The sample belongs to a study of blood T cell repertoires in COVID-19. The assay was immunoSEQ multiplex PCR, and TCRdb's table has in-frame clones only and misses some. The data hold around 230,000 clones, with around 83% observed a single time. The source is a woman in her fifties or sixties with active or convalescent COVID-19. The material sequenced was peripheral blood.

The CDR3 sequence is CASSLAGSNQPQHF. CDR3 sequence (DNA): TGTGCCAGCAGCTTAGCGGGTAGCAATCAGCCCCAGCATTTT. This chain uses TRBV7-3 with TRBJ1-5; D gene unclear. Germline CDR1 SGHTA, CDR2 FQGTGA. The CDR3 covers 14 residues. V was shortened by 2 bases and J by 0 bases, with 5 bases between the two germline ends.